The clone carrying this TCR beta chain was observed a few times. Each CDR3 protein gets one entry after TCRdb re-called the PCR reads with MiXCR. The table has about 32,000 distinct CDR3 sequences, under 60% seen once; the top ten hold 20% to 25%. This sample is part of a study of esophageal squamous cell carcinoma under preoperative chemotherapy. The V gene end was trimmed by 5 bases and the J gene end by 3 bases; junction bases not matched to a gene: 11. The CDR3 is 18 amino acids. Germline loops: CDR1 SGHNT, CDR2 YENEEA. Time point indicated: after preoperative PTX-NDP chemotherapy. The sequence was obtained from a human donor with esophageal squamous cell carcinoma. The donor label of this sample is uncertain. Sample acquisition took place from a patient given preoperative chemotherapy. V and J are TRBV11-3 and TRBJ2-6, with 9 nucleotides matching TRBD1. CDR3: CASSPRDREAIGANVLTF. The CDR3 DNA follows: TGTGCCAGCAGCCCCAGGGACAGGGAAGCGATTGGGGCCAACGTCCTGACTTTC.